Presented here are 31 T cell receptor beta chains from one specimen sequenced in a study of blood T cell repertoires in COVID-19. TCRdb's copy holds only in-frame clones and misses some; the assay was immunoSEQ multiplex PCR. The sample has 120,000 or so clones, approximately 87% seen once. Material for sequencing was peripheral blood. The receptors derive from a man aged 50-59 years with acute or convalescent COVID-19.

The J gene is TRBJ2-2, the V gene TRBV5-1; 7 bases are shared with TRBD1. Looked up from germline, CDR1 is SGHRS and CDR2 is YFSETQ. V was clipped by 4 bases and J by 1 base; unmatched bases: 1. This CDR3 has 14 amino acids. CDR3 sequence: CASSGTVNTGELFF. The CDR3 bases are TGCGCCAGCAGCGGGACAGTGAACACCGGGGAGCTGTTTTTT.

This sequence joins TRBV15 and TRBJ2-3; the match to TRBD2 covers 10 bases. Germline V gene sequence: CDR1 LNHNV, CDR2 YYDKDF (reference sequence). The ends lost 5 bases at V and 0 bases at J; junction bases unmatched: 8. The CDR3 is 17 amino acids. The CDR3 region is CATSAWTSGTSTDTQYF. CDR3 DNA sequence: TGTGCCACCAGCGCATGGACTAGCGGAACTAGCACAGATACGCAGTATTTT. Together with reference TRBV15 and TRBJ2-3, the CDR3 gives the full variable domain: DAMVIQNPRYQVTQFGKPVTLSCSQTLNHNVMYWYQQKSSQAPKLLFHYYDKDFNNEADTPDNFQSRRPNTSFCFLDIRSPGLGDTAMYLCATSAWTSGTSTDTQYFGPGTRLTVL.

The sample holds a few counts of this clone. The V and J genes are TRBV3-1 (or the pseudogene TRBV3-2) and TRBJ1-6, with 11 bases matching TRBD1. The CDR3 spans 18 residues. J gave up 7 bases and V 0 bases, and 8 bases lay outside the gene matches. In germline, CDR1 is LGHDT, CDR2 YNNKEL (reference sequence). Here the CDR3 DNA reads TGTGCCAGCAGCCAAGAGGTCTGGACAGGGGGCGTGAATTCACCCCTCCACTTT. As protein: CASSQEVWTGGVNSPLHF.

The chain uses TRBV19 and TRBJ2-1; 8 bases are shared with TRBD2. J gave up 5 bases and V 2 bases, and 8 bases lay outside the gene matches. The V gene's germline CDR1 is LNHDA and CDR2 SQIVND (reference sequence). This CDR3 spans 16 amino acids. The CDR3 protein is CASSIIGTRHDNEQFF. The CDR3 bases are TGTGCCAGTAGTATAATCGGGACTAGGCACGACAATGAGCAGTTCTTC.

This clone has just one count. The rearrangement uses TRBV5-4 and TRBJ2-7; possible D gene TRBD1, 5 bases. Trimming removed 1 base from V and 5 bases from J, with 10 bases in between. The CDR3 runs 13 residues. Per germline, CDR1 SGHNT and CDR2 YYREEE (reference sequence). The CDR3 coding sequence is TGTGCCAGCAGCTTGTTAGGGGTACACGAGCAGTACTTC. Its protein product is CASSLLGVHEQYF.

The chain joins TRBV5-1 to TRBJ1-5; TRBD1 agrees at 11 bases. V trimming: 4 bases; J trimming: 9 bases; junction bases outside the gene matches: 9. CDR3 length: 15 amino acids. Germline values: CDR1 SGHRS, CDR2 YFSETQ. The CDR3 region is CASSPLGQGARPQHF. CDR3 bases: TGCGCCAGCAGCCCCCTTGGACAGGGGGCGCGGCCCCAGCATTTT. Full variable domain (rest looked up from reference TRBV5-1 and TRBJ1-5): KAGVTQTPRYLIKTRGQQVTLSCSPISGHRSVSWYQQTPGQGLQFLFEYFSETQRNKGNFPGRFSGRQFSNSRSEMNVSTLELGDSALYLCASSPLGQGARPQHFGDGTRLSIL.

V gene TRBV4-1 combines with J gene TRBJ2-1; 12 nucleotides agree with TRBD2. V was pared by 0 bases and J by 4 bases, with 7 bases of the junction left unmatched. CDR3 length: 18 residues. Germline V gives CDR1 MGHRA, CDR2 YSYEKL. The CDR3 sequence is CASSQDPSGTSGYNEQFF. CDR3 nucleotides: TGCGCCAGCAGCCAAGATCCTTCCGGGACTAGCGGGTACAATGAGCAGTTCTTC.

This chain joins TRBV18 and TRBJ2-7; D is possibly TRBD1 (6 bases). The V and J ends lost 5 bases and 2 bases respectively, with 10 bases between them. This CDR3 spans 13 amino acids. The germline CDR1 and CDR2 sequences are KGHSH and LQKENI. The CDR3: CASSNGQTYEQYF. The CDR3 region has the DNA TGTGCCAGCTCAAACGGACAGACCTACGAGCAGTACTTC.

The chain has TRBV11-3 and TRBJ1-1; possibly TRBD1 for D (5 bases). Trimming left V 5 bases short and J 1 base short, with 8 bases between. CDR1 and CDR2 from the germline V gene are SGHNT and YENEEA. The CDR3 loop spans 13 amino acids. The CDR3 nucleotides read TGTGCCAGCAGCACAGGACCGAACACTGAAGCTTTCTTT. Its translation is CASSTGPNTEAFF.

The chain joins TRBV7-2 to TRBJ2-7; 7 bases fit TRBD2. The CDR3 extends over 18 amino acids. Trimming took 6 bases from V and 0 from J; bases not matched to a gene: 17. Germline CDR1 reads SGHTA; CDR2 reads FQGNSA. The DNA for the CDR3 is TGTGCCAGCAGTTCCCGCACCCCGAGCGGGGCAAGCTCCTACGAGCAGTACTTC. It specifies CASSSRTPSGASSYEQYF. Full variable domain (remainder filled in from reference TRBV7-2 and TRBJ2-7): GAGVSQSPSNKVTEKGKDVELRCDPISGHTALYWYRQSLGQGLEFLIYFQGNSAPDKSGLPSDRFSAERTGGSVSTLTIQRTQQEDSAVYLCASSSRTPSGASSYEQYFGPGTRLTVT.

This clone was counted many times. The chain is built from TRBV19 and TRBJ2-7; TRBD1 matches at 9 bases. The CDR3 consists of 13 residues. Germline values: CDR1 LNHDA, CDR2 SQIVND (reference sequence). V was pared by 3 bases and J by 5 bases, with 2 bases of the junction left unmatched. CDR3 residues: CASSMWTGDEQYF. The DNA for the CDR3 is TGTGCCAGTAGTATGTGGACAGGGGACGAGCAGTACTTC.

This clone was observed a single time. The chain combines TRBV24-1 with TRBJ2-1; 9 nucleotides agree with TRBD2. This CDR3 has 17 amino acids. CDR1 and CDR2 (germline): KGHDR, SFDVKD. After removal of 7 bases from V and 6 bases from J, the junction contained 15 bases not matched to a gene. This chain's CDR3 is CATSARRLAGGLNEQFF. Here the CDR3 DNA reads TGTGCCACCAGCGCCAGGAGGCTGGCGGGAGGGCTCAATGAGCAGTTCTTC.

The chain uses TRBV5-1 and TRBJ2-5; the match to TRBD1 covers 12 bases. The CDR3 has 15 residues. The germline V gene encodes CDR1 SGHRS and CDR2 YFSETQ. V lost 4 bases and J lost 5; bases outside the gene matches: 6. CDR3 DNA sequence: TGCGCCAGCAGCACTGGGACAGGGGGCGCGGAGACCCAGTACTTC. Its translation is CASSTGTGGAETQYF.

V gene TRBV28 combines with J gene TRBJ1-1; D is undetermined. The CDR3 covers 13 residues. Per the germline V gene, CDR1 is MDHEN and CDR2 is SYDVKM. Trimming shortened V by 8 bases and J by 0 bases, and 10 bases separated the two germline ends. The CDR3 is CASLEQLNTEAFF. The CDR3 DNA sequence: TGTGCCAGCTTGGAGCAGTTGAACACTGAAGCTTTCTTT. The variable domain in full, completed from reference TRBV28 and TRBJ1-1, reads DVKVTQSSRYLVKRTGEKVFLECVQDMDHENMFWYRQDPGLGLRLIYFSYDVKMKEKGDIPEGYSVSREKKERFSLILESASTNQTSMYLCASLEQLNTEAFFGQGTRLTVV.

V usage is TRBV19 and J usage is TRBJ2-3; 8 nucleotides match TRBD2. CDR1 and CDR2 (germline): LNHDA, SQIVND (reference sequence). The V and J ends lost 5 bases and 1 base, in that order; junction bases with no gene match: 8. This CDR3 region has 16 residues. CDR3 loop: CASSARAGGGTDTQYF. The CDR3 DNA reads as TGTGCCAGTAGTGCTCGCGCGGGGGGCGGCACAGATACGCAGTATTTT. Combining the CDR3 with reference TRBV19 and TRBJ2-3 gives the whole variable domain DGGITQSPKYLFRKEGQNVTLSCEQNLNHDAMYWYRQDPGQGLRLIYYSQIVNDFQKGDIAEGYSVSREKKESFPLTVTSAQKNPTAFYLCASSARAGGGTDTQYFGPGTRLTVL.

The gene calls are TRBV6-2 or TRBV6-3 and TRBJ2-7, with D tentatively TRBD1 (5 bases). This CDR3 comprises 14 residues. Between the trimmed V and J ends, which lost 2 bases and 4 bases, there was a span of 12 bases. CDR1 is MNHEY, CDR2 SVGEGT, per germline. The CDR3 protein is CASSYRGPGYEQYF. CDR3 bases: TGTGCCAGCAGTTACAGGGGTCCAGGTTACGAGCAGTACTTC.

A note on this clone: The junction departs from germline at one end; a sequencing error may be responsible. This chain connects TRBV27 to TRBJ1-1; 7 bases match TRBD1. CDR3 length: 17 amino acids. The germline CDR1 and CDR2 sequences are MNHEY and SMNVEV (reference sequence). CDR3 sequence (DNA): TGTGCCAGCAGTCTATCGGGACAGAGAATCTGGAACACTGAAGCTTTCTTT. Amino acid sequence: CASSLSGQRIWNTEAFF.

The gene calls are TRBV2 and TRBJ1-6; D might be TRBD1 (5 bases). Trimming stripped 8 bases from V and 0 bases from J, with 11 bases between. Germline V lookup: CDR1 SNHLY, CDR2 FYNNEI. This CDR3 spans 15 amino acids. The CDR3 bases are TGTGCCAGCTGGGAGGGGAGCTCCTATAATTCACCCCTCCACTTT. Translation gives CASWEGSSYNSPLHF.

The chain recombines TRBV25-1 with TRBJ1-1; 9 bases line up with TRBD1. Germline CDR1 reads MGHDK; CDR2 reads SYGVNS. The CDR3 totals 17 residues. J lost 2 bases, V lost 1 base, and 8 bases had no gene match. This chain's CDR3 is CASSELAGQGINTEAFF. The CDR3 DNA reads TGTGCCAGCAGTGAATTAGCCGGACAGGGGATTAACACTGAAGCTTTCTTT.

This clone was observed a single time. The V and J genes are TRBV10-2 and TRBJ2-3; the match to TRBD2 covers 8 bases. Germline CDR1 and CDR2: WSHSY and SAAADI. The J segment lost 4 bases and the V segment lost 8 bases, leaving 17 bases of the junction unmatched. The CDR3 contains 17 residues. CDR3 loop: CASEGGLRGRFPDTQYF. In DNA form, the CDR3 reads TGCGCCAGCGAGGGGGGGCTTCGCGGGAGGTTCCCAGATACGCAGTATTTT.

CDR3 sequence: CASSLSHRVGDEQFF. The CDR3 coding sequence is TGTGCCAGCAGCTTGTCTCACAGGGTAGGGGATGAGCAGTTCTTC. The chain recombines TRBV7-7 with TRBJ2-1; TRBD1 is a possible D gene (6 bases). CDR3 size: 15 residues. From germline, CDR1 is SSHAT and CDR2 FNYEAQ (reference sequence). The V and J ends lost 3 bases and 8 bases respectively, with 17 bases between them.

The chain links TRBV7-7 to TRBJ2-5, with 11 nucleotides matching TRBD2. Germline CDR1 SSHAT, CDR2 FNYEAQ (reference sequence). V lost 5 bases, J lost 2 bases, and 4 bases stayed unmatched. CDR3 length: 15 amino acids. The CDR3 nucleotides read TGTGCCAGCAGCCCCCTAGCGGGAGGACAAGAGACCCAGTACTTC. Its translation: CASSPLAGGQETQYF.

J is TRBJ2-3 and V is TRBV11-3; a weak D match, TRBD2 (5 bases). V lost 0 bases and J lost 3, with 13 bases in between. Germline CDR1 is SGHNT and CDR2 is YENEEA. There are 16 residues in the CDR3. CDR3 DNA sequence: TGTGCCAGCAGCTTAGAGGCAGGTGGAGGTACAGATACGCAGTATTTT. Residues: CASSLEAGGGTDTQYF.

The J gene is TRBJ2-7, the V gene TRBV4-2, with 10 bases identical to TRBD2. The CDR3 sequence is 18 residues long. Trimming removed 0 bases from V and 4 bases from J; junction bases left unmatched: 12. In germline, CDR1 is LGHNA, CDR2 YNFKEQ. The CDR3 spells CASSQEPSGSILGYEQYF. CDR3 nucleotides: TGTGCCAGCAGCCAAGAACCTAGCGGGAGTATTCTTGGGTACGAGCAGTACTTC.

The gene calls are TRBV19 and TRBJ1-5, with TRBD1 matching 8 bases. Germline-derived CDR1 and CDR2 are LNHDA and SQIVND (reference sequence). V was clipped by 6 bases and J by 1 base; unmatched bases: 2. The CDR3 contains 14 residues. The CDR3 here is CASRGQVSNQPQHF. The CDR3, as DNA: TGTGCCAGTAGGGGACAGGTAAGCAATCAGCCCCAGCATTTT.

This sequence joins TRBV10-1 and TRBJ2-7; 8 bases line up with TRBD2. The CDR3 is made up of 16 amino acids. CDR1 and CDR2 from the germline V gene are WNHNN and SYGVQD (reference sequence). V shed 2 bases and J 5 bases; nucleotides not matched to a gene: 11. The CDR3 region has the DNA TGCGCCAGCAGTGAGGAGGCTCGGGGGGGCGCAGACGAGCAGTACTTC. It codes for CASSEEARGGADEQYF.

This chain joins TRBV19 and TRBJ1-4; no reliable D call. Germline V gene data show CDR1 as LNHDA and CDR2 as SQIVND (reference sequence). V lost 5 bases and J 3 bases, leaving 7 bases between the germline ends. This CDR3 has 13 amino acids. CDR3 sequence (DNA): TGTGCCAGTAGTCCTCGGGCTAATGAAAAACTGTTTTTT. Translation gives CASSPRANEKLFF.

The rearrangement joins TRBV3-1 (or the pseudogene TRBV3-2) to TRBJ1-2, with D possibly TRBD1 on 5 matching bases. The CDR3 runs 12 residues. V shed 3 bases and J shed 8 bases, with 10 bases lying between them. Germline V gives CDR1 LGHDT, CDR2 YNNKEL (reference sequence). For the CDR3, the DNA is TGTGCCAGCAGCCACAGGGTCGAAGGCTACACCTTC. Translation: CASSHRVEGYTF.

V is TRBV27 and J is TRBJ2-1; TRBD1 aligns across 11 bases. The junction had 10 bases not matched to a gene; V was cut back by 9 bases and J by 3 bases. The CDR3 sequence is 16 residues long. Germline-derived CDR1 and CDR2 are MNHEY and SMNVEV (reference sequence). In nucleotides, the CDR3 is TGTGCCAGTCGTCCTAGGGGGACAGGGGGCTACAATGAGCAGTTCTTC. Protein product: CASRPRGTGGYNEQFF.

Details on this clone: One end of the junction varies from germline; a read error may be responsible. The rearrangement uses TRBV18 and TRBJ2-7; the match to TRBD1 covers 11 bases. Per germline, CDR1 KGHSH and CDR2 LQKENI. The CDR3 has 15 residues. Here the CDR3 reads CASSLRTGGSDEQYF. CDR3 nucleotide sequence: TGTGCCAGCTCACTTAGGACAGGGGGCTCCGACGAGCAGTACTTC.

V and J are TRBV7-9 and TRBJ1-4; perhaps TRBD1 as D (5 bases). This CDR3 contains 15 residues. V lost 4 bases and J lost 7, with 16 bases in between. From germline, CDR1 is SEHNR and CDR2 FQNEAQ (reference sequence). In DNA form, the CDR3 reads TGTGCCAGCAGCTCAGCAGGGAGTTTGGGTGAAAAACTGTTTTTT. Its translation: CASSSAGSLGEKLFF.